This TCR beta chain comes out of a study of CXCR3-negative and CXCR3-positive naive CD8 T cells. The TRB cDNA libraries were prepared by 5' RACE with UMI labels. TCRdb re-called the 5' RACE reads; every CDR3 protein appears as one record, without DNA. The sample totals 55,000 to 70,000 distinct CDR3 sequences. As to this clonotype: Its antigen is currently unknown.

Study-level findings and limits: Naive CXCR3-negative and CXCR3-positive cells had similar TRBV-TRBJ usage; memory differed. Memory CD8+ cells showed much lower diversity, while both naive subsets displayed comparably high diversity. CXCR3-negative naive cells had less hydrophobic TRB CDR3s than did CXCR3-positive naive cells.

This TCR came from a human donor in good health. Some clones in this sample may be carry-over from other donors' samples. What was sequenced was naive CXCR3+ CD8+ T cells from blood. Documented subset: CD45RO-CCR7+CD27+CD95- naive CD8+ T cells expressing CXCR3 (TNR3+).

The CDR3 is CSVAGTDSPSGANVLTF. This chain links TRBV29-1 with TRBJ2-6; TCRdb calls TRBD1, which cannot be checked without DNA. Germline V gives CDR1 SQVTM, CDR2 ANQGSEA. CDR3 size: 17 residues.